One sample yielded the 25 T cell receptor beta chains listed below, sequenced in a study of human T cells and chemical hapten exposure. Total RNA was isolated from unfractionated whole blood. Unique molecular identifiers were affixed to discrete cDNA molecules within the library. TCRdb re-derived calls from the reads in MiXCR, one entry per CDR3 protein. The table includes about 120,000 distinct CDR3 sequences, over 7.5% detected once. Sequencing input: whole blood. Receptors were obtained from a human donor in good health. Some clones in this sample may be carry-over from other donors' samples.

The chain employs TRBV27 and TRBJ2-6; the match to TRBD2 covers 7 bases. Germline V gene sequence: CDR1 MNHEY, CDR2 SMNVEV (reference sequence). This CDR3 region has 16 residues. The V and J ends lost 4 bases and 0 bases, in that order; junction bases with no gene match: 3. The CDR3 nucleotides are TGTGCCAGCAGTTCCTGGGAGGGCTCTGGGGCCAACGTCCTGACTTTC. Protein sequence: CASSSWEGSGANVLTF.

This clonotype was counted at least ten times. The chain is built from TRBV25-1 and TRBJ2-5; 10 nucleotides match TRBD2. V trimming: 1 base; J trimming: 3 bases; junction bases outside the gene matches: 8. The CDR3 extends over 17 amino acids. Germline CDR1 MGHDK, CDR2 SYGVNS. The CDR3 DNA sequence: TGTGCCAGCAGTGAATTTACAAGCGGGGGGGTTGAAGAGACCCAGTACTTC. Amino acid sequence: CASSEFTSGGVEETQYF.

As concerns this clonotype: The junction departs from germline at one end; a sequencing error may be responsible. The chain combines TRBV12-3 or TRBV12-4 with TRBJ2-2, with D possibly being TRBD2 (5 bases). This CDR3 region has 12 residues. The CDR3 coding sequence is TGTGCCAGCAGTGTGAACACCGGGGATCTGTTTTTT. Translation: CASSVNTGDLFF.

The V call is TRBV7-6, the J call TRBJ2-5; D is possibly TRBD1 or TRBD2 (5 bases each). CDR1 is SGHVS and CDR2 is FNYEAQ in the germline V gene. This CDR3 contains 14 residues. Trimming stripped 1 base from V and 7 bases from J, with 13 bases between. CDR3 residues: CASSLGAGAGTQYF. The DNA of the CDR3 is TGTGCCAGCAGCTTAGGTGCCGGGGCAGGGACCCAGTACTTC.

The table lists this clonotype with many counts. V is TRBV28 and J is TRBJ2-3; TRBD2 might be the D (5 bases). V was cut by 4 bases and J by 2 bases, with 19 bases left in between. The CDR3 extends over 17 amino acids. Germline V gene data show CDR1 as MDHEN and CDR2 as SYDVKM. The CDR3 region is CASSSPGIAQSTDTQYF. The DNA for the CDR3 is TGTGCCAGCAGTTCCCCCGGGATAGCCCAATCCACAGATACGCAGTATTTT.

There are a few counts of this clonotype. This rearrangement joins TRBV19 to TRBJ2-7, with D possibly matching TRBD1 (6 bases). Trimming took 4 bases from V and 6 from J, leaving 13 bases between them. Germline CDR1 reads LNHDA; CDR2 reads SQIVND (reference sequence). The CDR3 spans 13 residues. DNA of the CDR3: TGTGCCAGTAGTACGCAGGGGATTGGCGAGCAGTACTTC. It encodes CASSTQGIGEQYF.

This clonotype was detected only a few times. The V and J genes are TRBV25-1 and TRBJ2-3; 10 bases are a match to TRBD2. V lost 1 base to trimming and J lost 2 bases; unmatched junction nucleotides: 12. The germline gives CDR1 MGHDK, CDR2 SYGVNS. This CDR3 has 19 residues. CDR3 sequence: CASSEWGPGTSAVTDTQYF. DNA of the CDR3: TGTGCCAGCAGTGAATGGGGCCCCGGGACTAGCGCCGTCACAGATACGCAGTATTTT.

This chain links TRBV6-5 with TRBJ1-2; 8 bases line up with TRBD1. Germline lookup yields CDR1 MNHEY and CDR2 SVGAGI. Trimming removed 5 bases from V and 5 bases from J; junction bases left unmatched: 10. The CDR3 totals 15 residues. The CDR3 sequence: CASSPAPGGGYGYTF. Written as DNA, the CDR3 is TGTGCCAGCAGTCCCGCTCCAGGGGGCGGGTATGGCTACACCTTC.

The V and J genes are TRBV7-9 and TRBJ2-7, with TRBD1 identical over 7 bases. The CDR3 runs to 15 residues. From germline, CDR1 is SEHNR and CDR2 FQNEAQ (reference sequence). V was clipped by 5 bases and J by 4 bases; unmatched bases: 11. CDR3 nucleotide sequence: TGTGCCAGCAGCCCTGGGCAGGGGGACCCTTACGAGCAGTACTTC. Translated: CASSPGQGDPYEQYF.

The chain uses TRBV12-3 or TRBV12-4 and TRBJ1-6; TRBD1 aligns across 8 bases. Trimming removed 6 bases from V and 9 bases from J; junction bases left unmatched: 7. This CDR3 spans 14 amino acids. CDR3 coding DNA: TGTGCCAGCAGGTCGCAGGGGGCGGGTTCACCCCTCCACTTT. Its protein is CASRSQGAGSPLHF.

This chain connects TRBV18 to TRBJ1-2; D gene unclear. The CDR3 spans 14 residues. The ends were cut back, 0 bases at V and 2 bases at J, with 7 bases in the middle. CDR1 and CDR2 from the germline V gene are KGHSH and LQKENI. The CDR3 DNA reads as TGTGCCAGCTCACCACCTCAGTTCAACTATGGCTACACCTTC. Translated, it gives CASSPPQFNYGYTF.

Note on this clonotype: One end of the junction is discordant with germline, which a read error may explain. V and J are TRBV9 and TRBJ2-1; TRBD2 is a possible D gene (7 bases). This CDR3 has 16 amino acids. Looked up from germline, CDR1 is SGDLS and CDR2 is YYNGEE. The CDR3 DNA sequence: TGTGCCAGCAGTTTCCTCGAGGGGGGGCCCTACGATGAGCAGTTCTTC. Its translation: CASSFLEGGPYDEQFF.

In this sample, this clonotype turned up a few times. The chain couples TRBV20-1 to TRBJ2-3; the D gene is possibly TRBD2 (7 bases). The V and J ends lost 3 bases and 3 bases respectively, with 16 bases between them. The CDR3 spans 15 residues. Germline CDR1 reads DFQATT; CDR2 reads SNEGSKA (reference sequence). CDR3 DNA sequence: TGCAGTGCTAGGGGGGGGGGCCGAGGAACAGATACGCAGTATTTT. This sequence encodes CSARGGGRGTDTQYF.

This clonotype was seen more than once but under ten times. The V and J genes are TRBV27 and TRBJ2-5; 11 nucleotides agree with TRBD2. Per the germline V gene, CDR1 is MNHEY and CDR2 is SMNVEV (reference sequence). This CDR3 has 15 residues. The J segment lost 1 base and the V segment lost 7 bases, leaving 5 bases of the junction unmatched. The CDR3 here is CASTLAGGLQETQYF. The CDR3 region has the DNA TGTGCCAGCACCCTAGCGGGGGGTCTCCAAGAGACCCAGTACTTC.

CDR3 nucleotides: TGTGCCAGCAGCAAAGACAGAGCCTACGAGCAGTACTTC. It yields the protein CASSKDRAYEQYF. The V and J genes are TRBV7-2 and TRBJ2-7; possible D gene TRBD1, 5 bases. Between the trimmed V and J ends, which lost 5 bases and 2 bases, there was a span of 10 bases. This CDR3 is 13 amino acids long. Germline lookup yields CDR1 SGHTA and CDR2 FQGNSA.

The chain joins TRBV5-5 to TRBJ1-1; D is perhaps TRBD1 (5 bases). V was cut by 4 bases and J by 3 bases, with 16 bases left in between. Per germline, CDR1 SGHKS and CDR2 YYEKEE (reference sequence). This CDR3 is built from 15 residues. CDR3 in amino acids: CASSRGPGHYTEAFF. In DNA, the CDR3 is TGTGCCAGCAGCAGGGGTCCTGGCCATTACACTGAAGCTTTCTTT.

This clonotype was seen at least ten times. This chain uses TRBV3-1 with TRBJ1-3; D call uncertain. V was clipped by 9 bases and J by 0 bases, with 9 bases between them. From germline, CDR1 is LGHDT and CDR2 YNNKEL (reference sequence). The CDR3 consists of 13 residues. The CDR3 coding sequence is TGTGCCAGGGACGGAAGCTCTGGAAACACCATATATTTT. It is translated as CARDGSSGNTIYF.

This clonotype was counted between two and nine times. The chain links TRBV20-1 to TRBJ2-5, with D perhaps TRBD2 (7 bases). The CDR3 sequence is 15 residues long. The germline CDR1 and CDR2 sequences are DFQATT and SNEGSKA (reference sequence). V was trimmed by 5 bases and J by 3 bases, leaving 19 bases between them. DNA for the CDR3: TGCAGTGCTTGGGACTACCTAGGGGGGAAAGAGACCCAGTACTTC. This encodes CSAWDYLGGKETQYF.

This chain uses TRBV7-3 with TRBJ2-1, with TRBD2 identical over 14 bases. CDR1 SGHTA and CDR2 FQGTGA come from the germline V gene. The CDR3 covers 15 residues. V lost 5 bases to trimming and J lost 4 bases; unmatched junction nucleotides: 1. As DNA, the CDR3 is TGTGCCAGCAGCCGGACTAGCGGGGGGTACAATGAGCAGTTCTTC. This encodes CASSRTSGGYNEQFF.

The chain combines TRBV6-2 or TRBV6-3 with TRBJ2-7, with 9 nucleotides matching TRBD1. This CDR3 comprises 16 residues. After removal of 2 bases from V and 6 bases from J, the junction contained 11 bases not matched to a gene. Germline CDR1 reads MNHEY; CDR2 reads SVGEGT. Here the CDR3 DNA reads TGTGCCAGCAGTTACCCACCTTACAGGGGGCGTGCCGAGCAGTACTTC. This encodes CASSYPPYRGRAEQYF.

This clonotype occurred many times. This chain uses TRBV6-1 with TRBJ2-5; 7 bases agree with TRBD1. Looked up from germline, CDR1 is MNHNS and CDR2 is SASEGT. With 8 bases clipped from V and 3 bases from J, the junction kept 6 bases outside the gene matches. This CDR3 comprises 13 residues. The CDR3 sequence is CASPGQNEETQYF. The CDR3 nucleotides read TGTGCCAGCCCGGGACAGAATGAAGAGACCCAGTACTTC.

The rearrangement uses TRBV7-9 and TRBJ1-2; 7 bases are shared with TRBD1. The CDR3 is made up of 12 amino acids. J lost 5 bases, V lost 10 bases, and 7 bases had no gene match. Germline loops: CDR1 SEHNR, CDR2 FQNEAQ (reference sequence). Written as DNA, the CDR3 is TGTGCCACCCGGAGGGACAGTTATGGCTACACCTTC. This sequence encodes CATRRDSYGYTF.

The rearrangement joins TRBV10-3 to TRBJ2-5; TRBD2 agrees at 9 bases. Trimming cost V 3 bases and J 5 bases; bases outside gene matches: 19. The CDR3 runs 19 residues. Germline V lookup: CDR1 ENHRY, CDR2 SYGVKD. CDR3 in amino acids: CAISEVGTSGGRAQETQYF. As DNA, the CDR3 is TGTGCCATCAGTGAAGTTGGGACTTCTGGCGGGAGGGCCCAGGAGACCCAGTACTTC.

Many counts were recorded for this clonotype. This rearrangement joins TRBV5-1 to TRBJ2-1; D gene uncertain. CDR3 length: 14 residues. V gave up 0 bases and J gave up 7 bases, with 11 bases separating them. Germline V gives CDR1 SGHRS, CDR2 YFSETQ. This chain's CDR3 is CASSLAAPRNEQFF. CDR3 coding DNA: TGCGCCAGCAGCTTGGCCGCTCCTCGAAATGAGCAGTTCTTC.

This clonotype has at least ten counts. V usage is TRBV19 and J usage is TRBJ2-6; D unresolved. Trimming stripped 5 bases from V and 0 bases from J, with 11 bases between. Germline-derived CDR1 and CDR2 are LNHDA and SQIVND (reference sequence). CDR3 length equals 16 residues. Here the CDR3 reads CASSFLQNSGANVLTF. The CDR3 nucleotides read TGTGCCAGTAGTTTTCTACAGAACTCTGGGGCCAACGTCCTGACTTTC. Full variable domain (outside the CDR3, taken from reference TRBV19 and TRBJ2-6): DGGITQSPKYLFRKEGQNVTLSCEQNLNHDAMYWYRQDPGQGLRLIYYSQIVNDFQKGDIAEGYSVSREKKESFPLTVTSAQKNPTAFYLCASSFLQNSGANVLTFGAGSRLTVL.